This T cell receptor beta chain appears in the sequencing data of a study of vaccination and CD4 T cells after COVID-19. Whole-study context: The convalescent population consisted of six males and four females, two of whom were of Hispanic ethnicity. Between diagnosis and the drawing of post-COVID samples lay a median approximately 95 days (range 35 to 161).

Study results and limitations: For convalescent patients, 304 of the 307 vaccine-specific clones analyzed were classified as spike mono-reactive.

With respect to this clonotype: What it binds is unknown.

Trimming took 2 bases from V and 7 from J, leaving 18 bases between them. In germline, CDR1 is MGHDK, CDR2 SYGVNS. The CDR3 consists of 16 residues. Sequenced with the Oncomine TCR Beta short-read assay was DNA taken from cultured CD4+ T cells. TCRdb reanalysed the PCR reads using MiXCR and keeps one entry per CDR3 protein. This sample has fewer than 20,000 distinct CDR3 sequences, with 72% found just once. Treatment in this sample: approximately 11-day PBMC culture with coronavirus spike peptide pools or control peptides (ViraFEST assay). The origin of this receptor is a human donor who had recovered from COVID-19. The sample consisted of CD4+ T cells from blood, cultured in vitro. The V gene is TRBV25-1, the J gene TRBJ2-4; D perhaps matches TRBD2 (5 bases). CDR3 sequence: CASSEPGGWRGNIQYF. CDR3 coding DNA: TGTGCCAGCAGTGAACCCGGCGGCTGGAGAGGGAACATTCAGTACTTC.